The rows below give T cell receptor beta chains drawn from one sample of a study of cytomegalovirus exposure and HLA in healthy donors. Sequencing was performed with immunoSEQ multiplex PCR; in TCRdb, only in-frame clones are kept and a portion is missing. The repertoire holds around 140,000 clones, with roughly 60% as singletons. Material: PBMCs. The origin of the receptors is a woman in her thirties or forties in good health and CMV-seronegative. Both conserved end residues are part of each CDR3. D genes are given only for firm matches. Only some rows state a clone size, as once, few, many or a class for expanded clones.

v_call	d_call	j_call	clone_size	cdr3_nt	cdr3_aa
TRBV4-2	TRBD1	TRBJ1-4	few	TGTGCCAGCAGCCCCCGACAGGGTAATGAAAAACTGTTTTTT	CASSPRQGNEKLFF
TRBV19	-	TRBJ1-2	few	TGTGCCAGTAGTATCGACAGCTATGGCTACACCTTC	CASSIDSYGYTF
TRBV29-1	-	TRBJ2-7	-	TGCAGCGTCCACGACGGAGGAAGCTCCTACGAGCAGTACTTC	CSVHDGGSSYEQYF
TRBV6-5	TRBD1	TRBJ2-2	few	TGTGCCAGCAGTTACCCAGACAGGGGGCCGGCCGGGGAGCTGTTTTTT	CASSYPDRGPAGELFF
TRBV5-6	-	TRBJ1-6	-	TGTGCCAGCAGCTACGATTTGGGGGGGAATTTGGGTTCACCCCTCCACTTT	CASSYDLGGNLGSPLHF
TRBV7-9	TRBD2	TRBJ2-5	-	TGTGCCAGCAGCTTCCCACTAGCGGGGGCCGAGGACCAGTACTTC	CASSFPLAGAEDQYF
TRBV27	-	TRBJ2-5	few	TGTGCCAGCAGTCCCGGTCCCCTGTACCAAGAGACCCAGTACTTC	CASSPGPLYQETQYF
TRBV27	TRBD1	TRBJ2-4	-	TGTGCCAGCAGCCGCGACCCTGACAGGGCTCGGGCCAAAAACATTCAGTACTTC	CASSRDPDRARAKNIQYF
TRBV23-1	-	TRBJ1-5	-	TGCGCCAGCAGTCAATGTTTCGGGACTCCCCTGGCTAGCAATCAGCCCCAGCATTTT	CASSQCFGTPLASNQPQHF
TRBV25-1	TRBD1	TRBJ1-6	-	TGTGCCAGCAGTAGGACAGGGAGCTCCTATAATTCACCCCTCCACTTT	CASSRTGSSYNSPLHF
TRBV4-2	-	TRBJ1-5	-	TGTGCCAGCAGCCAAGATCCCCAGGTTAATCAGCCCCAGCATTTT	CASSQDPQVNQPQHF
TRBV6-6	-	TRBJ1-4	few	TGTGCCAGCAGTTACAGGAGGGAAAAACTGTTTTTT	CASSYRREKLFF
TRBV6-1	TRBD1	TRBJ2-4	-	TGTGCCAGCAGTGATAATAGGGGGACAGGGAGAAACATTCAGTACTTC	CASSDNRGTGRNIQYF
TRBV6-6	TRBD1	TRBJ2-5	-	TGTGCCAGCAGTTACACCGGGACAGGGCAGGAGACCCAGTACTTC	CASSYTGTGQETQYF
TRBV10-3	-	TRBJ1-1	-	TGTGCCATCAGTGACGTGAGTCGTCGCGTCCGGGGCACTGAAGCTTTCTTT	CAISDVSRRVRGTEAFF
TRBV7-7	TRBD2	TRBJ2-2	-	TGTGCCAGCAGTCCTACTAGCGGGGGGGGGACCGGGGAGCTGTTTTTT	CASSPTSGGGTGELFF
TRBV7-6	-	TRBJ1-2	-	TGTGCCAGCAGCTTAGACCGGGGGGGATCAGGCTATGGCTACACCTTC	CASSLDRGGSGYGYTF
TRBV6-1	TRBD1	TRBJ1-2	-	TGTGCCAGCAGTGGGCAGACAGGGCCCTATGGCTACACCTTC	CASSGQTGPYGYTF
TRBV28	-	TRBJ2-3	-	TGTGCCAGCAGGTCACATCTGGATACGCAGTATTTT	CASRSHLDTQYF
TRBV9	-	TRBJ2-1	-	TGTGCCAGCAGCGTAGACGGGGTCCCCTACAATGAGCAGTTCTTC	CASSVDGVPYNEQFF
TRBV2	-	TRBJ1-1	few	TGTGCCAGCATTATGGACAGCATGAACACTGAAGCTTTCTTT	CASIMDSMNTEAFF
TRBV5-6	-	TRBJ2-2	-	TGTGCCAGCAGCTTGCCAGGGGCCTACACCGGGGAGCTGTTTTTT	CASSLPGAYTGELFF
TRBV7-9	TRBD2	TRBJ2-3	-	TGTGCCAGCAGCTACGGGGGGGCGGCAGATACGCAGTATTTT	CASSYGGAADTQYF
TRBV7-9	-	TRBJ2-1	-	TGTGCCAGCAGCGCCGGACAGTCCTACAATGAGCAGTTCTTC	CASSAGQSYNEQFF
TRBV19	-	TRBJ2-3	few	TGTGCCACTAGGGGGGGTTTCACAGATACGCAGTATTTT	CATRGGFTDTQYF
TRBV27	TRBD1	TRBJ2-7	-	TGTGCCAGCAGTACCCGACAGGGGCCCTACGAGCAGTACTTC	CASSTRQGPYEQYF
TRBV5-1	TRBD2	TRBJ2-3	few	TGCGCCAGCAGCTTGGTGGCAGCGGGGGAAGATACGCAGTATTTT	CASSLVAAGEDTQYF
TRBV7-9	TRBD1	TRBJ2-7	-	TGTGCCAGCAGCTTATGGGGGACAGGGACGGAGTACGAGCAGTACTTC	CASSLWGTGTEYEQYF
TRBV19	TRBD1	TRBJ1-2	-	TGTGCCAGTAGTAGGGAGTCAGGGGGCCCCTATGGCTACACCTTC	CASSRESGGPYGYTF
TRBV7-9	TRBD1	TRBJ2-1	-	TGTGCCAGCAGCTTAACGGGGACAGGCCTCAATGAGCAGTTCTTC	CASSLTGTGLNEQFF
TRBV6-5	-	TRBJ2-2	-	TGTGCCAGCAGTTACAGGGGACACGTGAACACCGGGGAGCTGTTTTTT	CASSYRGHVNTGELFF
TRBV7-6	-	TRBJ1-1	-	TGTGCCAGCACAACGGCCAGGGGCGTAGCTTTCTTT	CASTTARGVAFF
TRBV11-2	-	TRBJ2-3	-	TGTGCCAGCAGGGCAGGAATTATTAGCACAGATACGCAGTATTTT	CASRAGIISTDTQYF
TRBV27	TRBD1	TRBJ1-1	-	TGTGCCAGCAGTTGGACAGGGAACACTGAAGCTTTCTTT	CASSWTGNTEAFF
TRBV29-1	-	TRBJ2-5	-	TGCAGCGTTGGGGCAGAGACCCAGTACTTC	CSVGAETQYF
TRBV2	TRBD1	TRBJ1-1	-	TGTGCCAGCAGCTACAGGGGGGGTAACACTGAAGCTTTCTTT	CASSYRGGNTEAFF
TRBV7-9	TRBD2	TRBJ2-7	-	TGTGCCAGCAGCCTGACAAGGACTAGCGGGGGGGTCAGCTCCTACGAGCAGTACTTC	CASSLTRTSGGVSSYEQYF